The present T cell receptor beta chain was sequenced within a study of vaccination and CD4 T cells after COVID-19. Study-wide points: Convalescent patients had a median around 89% of reactive clones appearing only post-vaccination. Data came from relatively few convalescent patients and lacked early post-infection timepoints.

Cultured CD4+ T cells had their DNA profiled by the Oncomine TCR Beta short-read assay. TCRdb analysed the PCR reads with MiXCR anew, one entry per CDR3 protein. The table has roughly 20,000 distinct CDR3 sequences, 78% seen once. Concerning this clonotype: Its cognate antigen is unknown.

CDR1 and CDR2 from the germline V gene are KGHDR and SFDVKD. This CDR3 spans 16 amino acids. Trimming removed 3 bases from V and 4 bases from J; junction bases left unmatched: 6. The treatment denotes: roughly 10-day PBMC culture with coronavirus spike peptide pools or control peptides (ViraFEST assay). Negative selection enriched CD4+ T cells from cultures at roughly 10 days. This TCR derives from a human donor who received a COVID-19 vaccine. V is TRBV24-1 and J is TRBJ1-1; 11 bases match TRBD1. The sequencing used CD4+ T cells from blood, cultured in vitro, collected after SARS-CoV-2 vaccination. The DNA of the CDR3 is TGTGCCACCAGTGATCCCGGGGGACAGGGGGGCACTGAAGCTTTCTTT. Protein product: CATSDPGGQGGTEAFF.